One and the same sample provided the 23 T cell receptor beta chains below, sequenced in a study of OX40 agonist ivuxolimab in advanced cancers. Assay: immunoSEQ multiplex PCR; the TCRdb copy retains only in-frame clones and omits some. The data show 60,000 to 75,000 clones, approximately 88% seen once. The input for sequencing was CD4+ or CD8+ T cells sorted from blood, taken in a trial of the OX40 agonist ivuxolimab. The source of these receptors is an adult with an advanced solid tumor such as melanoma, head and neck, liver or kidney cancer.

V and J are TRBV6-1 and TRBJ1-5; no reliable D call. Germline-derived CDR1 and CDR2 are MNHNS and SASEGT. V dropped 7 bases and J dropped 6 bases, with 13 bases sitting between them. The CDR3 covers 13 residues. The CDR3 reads CASTRSQAQPQHF. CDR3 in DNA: TGTGCCAGCACTAGATCCCAGGCTCAGCCCCAGCATTTT.

In nucleotides, the CDR3 is TGTGCCAGCAGCCAAGGGGTGGTGGTTAGCAATCAGCCCCAGCATTTT. Protein product: CASSQGVVVSNQPQHF. J is TRBJ1-5 and V is TRBV7-8; possibly TRBD1 for D (5 bases). Germline values: CDR1 SGHVS, CDR2 FQNEAQ. CDR3 size: 16 residues. Trimming shortened V by 5 bases and J by 0 bases, and 14 bases separated the two germline ends.

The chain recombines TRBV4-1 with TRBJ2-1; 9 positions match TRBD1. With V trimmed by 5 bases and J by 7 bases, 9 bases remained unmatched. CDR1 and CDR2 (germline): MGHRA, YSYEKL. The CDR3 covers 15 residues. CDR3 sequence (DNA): TGCGCCAGCAGCGAGGGACAGGGTCCATGGAATGAGCAGTTCTTC. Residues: CASSEGQGPWNEQFF.

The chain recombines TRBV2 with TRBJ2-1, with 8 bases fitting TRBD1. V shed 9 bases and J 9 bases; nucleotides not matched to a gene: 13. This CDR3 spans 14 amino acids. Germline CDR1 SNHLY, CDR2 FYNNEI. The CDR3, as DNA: TGTGCCAGTCAACGTAACCAGGGGGCAGGTGAGCAGTTCTTC. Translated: CASQRNQGAGEQFF.

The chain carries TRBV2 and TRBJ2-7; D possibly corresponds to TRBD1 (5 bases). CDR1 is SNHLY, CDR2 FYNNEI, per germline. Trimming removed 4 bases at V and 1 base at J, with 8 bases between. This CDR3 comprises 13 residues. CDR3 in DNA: TGTGCCAGCAGTGTGGGGCAGTCCTACGAGCAGTACTTC. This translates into CASSVGQSYEQYF.

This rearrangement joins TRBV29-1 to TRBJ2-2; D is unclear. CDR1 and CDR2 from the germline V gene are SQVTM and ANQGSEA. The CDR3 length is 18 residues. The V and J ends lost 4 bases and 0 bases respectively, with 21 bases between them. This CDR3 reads CSVGKDWAQDPNTGELFF. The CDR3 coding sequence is TGCAGCGTTGGGAAAGATTGGGCGCAGGACCCGAACACCGGGGAGCTGTTTTTT.

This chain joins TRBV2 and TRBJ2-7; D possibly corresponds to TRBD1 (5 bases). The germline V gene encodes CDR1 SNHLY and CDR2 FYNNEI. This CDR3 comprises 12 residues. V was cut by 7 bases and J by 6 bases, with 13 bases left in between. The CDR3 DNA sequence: TGTGCCAGCAAGGGATCAGGGTCCGAGCAGTACTTC. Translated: CASKGSGSEQYF. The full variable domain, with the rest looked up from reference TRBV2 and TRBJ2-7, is EPEVTQTPSHQVTQMGQEVILRCVPISNHLYFYWYRQILGQKVEFLVSFYNNEISEKSEIFDDQFSVERPDGSNFTLKIRSTKLEDSAMYFCASKGSGSEQYFGPGTRLTVT.

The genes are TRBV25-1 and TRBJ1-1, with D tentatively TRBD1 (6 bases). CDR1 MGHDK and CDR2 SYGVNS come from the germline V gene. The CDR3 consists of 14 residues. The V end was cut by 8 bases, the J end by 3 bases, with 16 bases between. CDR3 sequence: CASQRSGEYTEAFF. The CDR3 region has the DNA TGTGCCAGCCAAAGGTCAGGGGAGTACACTGAAGCTTTCTTT.

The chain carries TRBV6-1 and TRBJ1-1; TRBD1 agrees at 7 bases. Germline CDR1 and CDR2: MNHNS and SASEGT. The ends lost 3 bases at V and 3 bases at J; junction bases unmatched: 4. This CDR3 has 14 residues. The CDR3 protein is CASSEAGGDTEAFF. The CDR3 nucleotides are TGTGCCAGCAGTGAGGCAGGGGGGGACACTGAAGCTTTCTTT.

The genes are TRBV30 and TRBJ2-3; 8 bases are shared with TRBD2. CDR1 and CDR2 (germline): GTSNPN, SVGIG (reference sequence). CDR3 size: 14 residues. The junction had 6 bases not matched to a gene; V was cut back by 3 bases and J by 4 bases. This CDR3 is CAWSAAGVADTQYF. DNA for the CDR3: TGTGCCTGGAGCGCAGCGGGAGTTGCAGATACGCAGTATTTT.

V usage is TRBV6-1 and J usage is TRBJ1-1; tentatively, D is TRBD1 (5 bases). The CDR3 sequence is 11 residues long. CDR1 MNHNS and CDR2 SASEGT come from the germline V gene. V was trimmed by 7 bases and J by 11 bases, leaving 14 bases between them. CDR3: CASTEGPSAFF. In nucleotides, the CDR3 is TGTGCCAGCACCGAGGGGCCATCGGCTTTCTTT.

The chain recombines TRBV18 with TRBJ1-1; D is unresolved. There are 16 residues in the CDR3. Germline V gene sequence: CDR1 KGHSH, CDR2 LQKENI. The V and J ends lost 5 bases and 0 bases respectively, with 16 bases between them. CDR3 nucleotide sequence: TGTGCCAGCTCATCTCTAGGAGGGAAGATGAACACTGAAGCTTTCTTT. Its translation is CASSSLGGKMNTEAFF.

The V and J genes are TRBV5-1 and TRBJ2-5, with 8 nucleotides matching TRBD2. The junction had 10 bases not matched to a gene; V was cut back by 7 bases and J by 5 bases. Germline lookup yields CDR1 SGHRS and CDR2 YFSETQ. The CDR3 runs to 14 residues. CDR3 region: CASSFSGSGETQYF. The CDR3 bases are TGCGCCAGCTCCTTCAGCGGGAGTGGGGAGACCCAGTACTTC.

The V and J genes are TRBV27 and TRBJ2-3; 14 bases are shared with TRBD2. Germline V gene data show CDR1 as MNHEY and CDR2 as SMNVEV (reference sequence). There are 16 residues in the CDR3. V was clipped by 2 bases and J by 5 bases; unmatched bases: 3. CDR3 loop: CASSLSGTSGRDTQYF. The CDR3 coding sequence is TGTGCCAGCAGTTTAAGCGGGACTAGCGGGAGAGATACGCAGTATTTT.

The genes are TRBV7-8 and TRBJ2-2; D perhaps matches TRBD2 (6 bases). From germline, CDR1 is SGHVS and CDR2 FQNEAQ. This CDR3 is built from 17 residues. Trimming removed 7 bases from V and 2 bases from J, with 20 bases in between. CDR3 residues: CASTLGSGALNTGELFF. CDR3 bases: TGTGCCAGCACCCTGGGTAGCGGAGCATTAAACACCGGGGAGCTGTTTTTT. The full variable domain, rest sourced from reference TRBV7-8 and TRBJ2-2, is GAGVSQSPRYKVAKRGQDVALRCDPISGHVSLFWYQQALGQGPEFLTYFQNEAQLDKSGLPSDRFFAERPEGSVSTLKIQRTQQEDSAVYLCASTLGSGALNTGELFFGEGSRLTVL.

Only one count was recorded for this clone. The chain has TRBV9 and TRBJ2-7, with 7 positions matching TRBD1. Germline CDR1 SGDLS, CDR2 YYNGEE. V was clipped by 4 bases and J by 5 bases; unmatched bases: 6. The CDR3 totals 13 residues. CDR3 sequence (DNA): TGTGCCAGCAGCCCGAGACAGGGCGACGAGCAGTACTTC. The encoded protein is CASSPRQGDEQYF.

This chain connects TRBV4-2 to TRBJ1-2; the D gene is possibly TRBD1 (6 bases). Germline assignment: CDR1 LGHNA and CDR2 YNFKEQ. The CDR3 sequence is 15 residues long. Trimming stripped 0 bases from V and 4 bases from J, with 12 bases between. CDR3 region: CASSQERGDFYGYTF. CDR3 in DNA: TGTGCCAGCAGCCAAGAAAGGGGGGACTTCTATGGCTACACCTTC.

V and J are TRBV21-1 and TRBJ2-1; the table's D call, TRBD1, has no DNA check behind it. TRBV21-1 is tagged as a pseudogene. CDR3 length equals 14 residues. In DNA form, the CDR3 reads TGTGCCAGCCTAAACAGGGGGGTTGACAATGAGCAGTTCTTC. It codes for CASLNRGVDNEQFF.

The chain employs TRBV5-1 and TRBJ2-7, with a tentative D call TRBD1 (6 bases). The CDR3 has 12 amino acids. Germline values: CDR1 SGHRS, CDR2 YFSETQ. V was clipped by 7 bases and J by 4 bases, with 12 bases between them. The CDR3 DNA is TGCGCCAGCGGCCTGGACAGTTACGAGCAGTACTTC. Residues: CASGLDSYEQYF. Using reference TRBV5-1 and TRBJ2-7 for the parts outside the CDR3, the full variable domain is KAGVTQTPRYLIKTRGQQVTLSCSPISGHRSVSWYQQTPGQGLQFLFEYFSETQRNKGNFPGRFSGRQFSNSRSEMNVSTLELGDSALYLCASGLDSYEQYFGPGTRLTVT.

The CDR3 loop is CASSDPSAAPKFQETQYF. CDR3 bases: TGTGCCAGCAGTGATCCGAGCGCGGCGCCAAAATTTCAAGAGACCCAGTACTTC. V gene TRBV6-1 combines with J gene TRBJ2-5; D is uncertain. Germline loops: CDR1 MNHNS, CDR2 SASEGT. V was trimmed by 3 bases and J by 2 bases, leaving 22 bases between them. The length of the CDR3 is 18 residues.

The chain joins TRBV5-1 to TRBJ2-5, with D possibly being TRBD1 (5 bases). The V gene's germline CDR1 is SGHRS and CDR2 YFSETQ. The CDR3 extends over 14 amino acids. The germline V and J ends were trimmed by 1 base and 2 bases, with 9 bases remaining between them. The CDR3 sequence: CASSLWAGQETQYF. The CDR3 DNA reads TGCGCCAGCAGCTTGTGGGCAGGGCAAGAGACCCAGTACTTC.

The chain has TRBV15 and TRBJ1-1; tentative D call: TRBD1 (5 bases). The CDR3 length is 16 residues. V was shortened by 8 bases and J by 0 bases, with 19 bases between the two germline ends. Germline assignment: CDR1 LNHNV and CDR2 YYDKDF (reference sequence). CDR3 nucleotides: TGTGCCACCGGGTCTGAGGGGTTTGGAATGAACACTGAAGCTTTCTTT. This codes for CATGSEGFGMNTEAFF. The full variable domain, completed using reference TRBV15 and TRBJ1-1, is DAMVIQNPRYQVTQFGKPVTLSCSQTLNHNVMYWYQQKSSQAPKLLFHYYDKDFNNEADTPDNFQSRRPNTSFCFLDIRSPGLGDTAMYLCATGSEGFGMNTEAFFGQGTRLTVV.

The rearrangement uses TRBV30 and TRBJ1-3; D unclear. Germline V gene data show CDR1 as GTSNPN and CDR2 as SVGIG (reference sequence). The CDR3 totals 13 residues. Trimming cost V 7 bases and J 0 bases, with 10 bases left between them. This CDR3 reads CASRRSSGNTIYF. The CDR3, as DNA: TGTGCCTCCAGACGGAGCTCTGGAAACACCATATATTTT.